One TCR beta chain is described in this entry. Its target is not known. Healthy Caucasians were all of the donors. This CDR3 is 16 amino acids long. V was clipped by 4 bases and J by 0 bases; unmatched bases: 6. CDR1 and CDR2 from the germline V gene are LGHDT and YNNKEL (reference sequence). TCRdb called the 5' RACE reads again in MiXCR, with one record for every CDR3 protein. The data contain fewer than 650,000 distinct CDR3 sequences, approximately 10% of them singletons. These data are taken from a study of identical twins. Findings of the study overall: Twin sharing of out-of-frame TCR alpha was underestimated by models in monozygotic pairs. It was cross-sectional statistical analysis, not following the same donors, that the conclusions relied on.

The same sample was also used in a study of yellow fever vaccine responses in identical twins.

This sequence originates from a woman aged 18-29 years in good health. The chain is built from TRBV3-1 and TRBJ2-1; 7 nucleotides line up with TRBD1. The specimen was PBMCs. CDR3 amino acids: CASSRTGTASYNEQFF. For the CDR3, the DNA is TGTGCCAGCAGCCGGACCGGGACAGCCTCCTACAATGAGCAGTTCTTC.